This T cell receptor beta chain was found in a study of HIV-infected patients and healthy controls. The study, taken as a whole, reports: Eight alpha and eight beta V genes differed significantly in mean usage between HIV-infected patients and controls.

All unsorted peripheral T cells were captured because whole blood was used without fractionation. Details on this clonotype: Its antigen is currently unknown.

Approximately 510 ng RNA was reverse transcribed with alpha and beta constant-region primers. Separate chain-specific third strand synthesis with multiplexing indices produced the alpha and beta libraries. Ligation attached cDNA to a 5' RACE adapter that carried a random hexamer and SP2 site. Using its own MiXCR run on the 5' RACE reads, TCRdb lists one record per CDR3 protein. The top ten clones hold 30% to 40% of a sample with several thousand distinct CDR3 sequences, approximately 8% of them seen once. This CDR3 spans 13 amino acids. Looked up from germline, CDR1 is MNHNS and CDR2 is SASEGT. The ends were cut back, 1 base at V and 6 bases at J, with 8 bases in the middle.

This sequence joins TRBV6-1 and TRBJ2-3; D gene unclear. This clonotype was obtained from an adult with HIV infection. The donor label of this sample is uncertain. The specimen was blood, collected before antiretroviral therapy. CDR3 sequence reads: CASSEGPDDTQYF. The DNA of the CDR3 is TGTGCCAGCAGTGAAGGACCGGACGATACGCAGTATTTT.